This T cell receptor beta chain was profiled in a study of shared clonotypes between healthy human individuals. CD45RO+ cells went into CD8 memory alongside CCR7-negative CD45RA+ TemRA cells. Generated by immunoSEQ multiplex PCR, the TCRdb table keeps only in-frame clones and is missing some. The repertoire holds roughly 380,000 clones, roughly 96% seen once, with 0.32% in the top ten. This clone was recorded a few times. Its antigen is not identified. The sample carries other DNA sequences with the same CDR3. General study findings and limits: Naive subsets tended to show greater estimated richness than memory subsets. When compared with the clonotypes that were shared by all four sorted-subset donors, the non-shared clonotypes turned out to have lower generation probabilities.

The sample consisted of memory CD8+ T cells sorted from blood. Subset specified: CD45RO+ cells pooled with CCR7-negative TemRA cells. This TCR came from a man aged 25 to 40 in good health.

CDR3 in amino acids: CASSYSTGYEQYF. The CDR3 DNA follows: TGTGCCAGCAGTTACTCGACAGGGTACGAGCAGTACTTC. V gene TRBV6-5 combines with J gene TRBJ2-7; TRBD1 agrees at 7 bases. The CDR3 consists of 13 residues. V gave up 0 bases and J gave up 4 bases; unmatched junction bases: 0. Germline V CDR1 and CDR2: MNHEY, SVGAGI.